This T cell receptor (beta chain) comes out of a study of metastatic and nonmetastatic thyroid tumors. At the level of the study: Across blood and tumor or nodule tissue, repertoires from malignant and benign thyroid patients were compared with one another. General observations from the study: When malignant thyroid tumors were compared with benign nodules, TCR beta diversity was reportedly significantly higher in the malignant tumors. This held in both blood and tumor samples.

Patients underwent thyroid surgery, and none had received any treatment before it. Original processing notes: A classifier of distant metastasis in papillary thyroid cancer was built from CDR3 differences (across clinicopathological groups). TCRdb re-clonotyped the PCR reads through MiXCR. TCRdb, not the authors, supplied the V and J calls. The sample lists around 6,000 clones, 33% occurring once. The CDR3 totals 14 residues. V was shortened by 7 bases and J by 0 bases, with 12 bases between the two germline ends. Looked up from germline, CDR1 is MDHEN and CDR2 is SYDVKM. This clone was seen at least ten times. What it binds is unknown.

This chain connects TRBV28 to TRBJ1-1; D gene uncertain. The specimen was adjacent normal tissue. The receptor was isolated from a male donor with papillary thyroid cancer or a benign thyroid nodule (not recorded which). Some clones in this sample may be carry-over from other donors' samples. CDR3 sequence: CASTPGRMNTEAFF. In DNA, the CDR3 is TGTGCCAGCACCCCCGGACGGATGAACACTGAAGCTTTCTTT.